The T cell receptor beta chain under discussion was sequenced for a study of T cell repertoires in cytomegalovirus infection (dated by TCRdb to between 2017 and 2020). Some background on the complete study: Peptide stimulations targeted recently identified HLA-C-restricted CMV epitopes, whose presentation resists viral immunomodulation, together with well-studied HLA-B-restricted epitopes. Donor HLA type was relevant to the analysis, because carriage of CMV infection together with the matching HLA type was indicated by public TCR beta signatures. Points the paper makes about the study in general: In both this cohort and an independent cohort of under 450 donors, the cumulative frequency of public TCR beta family members distinguished carriers of CMV infection plus the relevant HLA type. The ex vivo response was dominated by HLA-C-restricted CMV-specific TCR beta clonotypes, and the single most frequent clonotype in two of eight donors was supplied by these HLA-C-restricted clonotypes.

The CDR3 numbers 13 residues from cysteine through phenylalanine. Solely the CDR3 DNA is kept, with 39 bases framed from the first base. In the germline V gene, CDR1 corresponds to MGHRA and CDR2 to YSYEKL. Germline trimming: 8 bases from V, 5 bases from J; junction bases outside gene matches: 8. Sequencer: Illumina HiSeq 1500. TCRdb took the public reads, trimmed them with fastp at Q25, ran MiXCR for clone calling and kept in-frame beta chains. Each entry is one CDR3 protein sequence, shown with its most common DNA and genes. The sample table lists around 900,000 distinct CDR3 sequences, roughly 30% of them with a count of one. Of the sample, more than 12% falls within the top ten clones. Sample treatment or condition, as interpreted from the label and publication: in vitro stimulation with specific CMV peptide epitopes to enrich CMV-specific T cells. Comment on this clonotype: It lacks a known antigen. Per-base quality was not reported, and no clone a single base away is much larger than it.

The clonotype originates from a human donor in good health (CMV status not recorded). Some clones in this sample may be carry-over from other donors' samples. Recombination joined TRBV4-1 with TRBJ1-1, and TRBD1 matches 7 of the central bases. The sequencing here drew on cultured CD8+ T cells from PBMCs, taken from culture after CMV antigen stimulation. This receptor carries the CDR3 CASATGPGTEAFF. The nucleotide sequence is TGCGCCAGCGCGACAGGGCCGGGGACTGAAGCTTTCTTT.